Listed below are T cell receptor beta chains from one sample, sequenced in a study of regulatory T cells in long-lasting Graves disease. Each CDR3 protein is one row after TCRdb ran MiXCR on the multiplex PCR reads. Seen here are about 430,000 distinct CDR3 sequences, approximately 16% observed once, and the top ten hold about 8.3%. The data also belong to a second study, concerning T cells in Graves' hyperthyroidism and ophthalmopathy.

The sample here was peripheral blood mononuclear cells (PBMCs), taken at new diagnosis, from a patient treated with antithyroid drugs. The receptors come from a woman in her thirties or forties with Graves disease. The CDR3 runs from the conserved cysteine through the conserved F or W. A D gene is named only where the DNA matches it firmly. Clone size appears in some rows only: once, few, many, or a class for an expanded clone.

>NA|NA|TRBJ2-2|TRBV7-8
CASSPVLWGRATGELFF
TGTGCCAGCAGCCCCGTCCTTTGGGGGAGAGCCACCGGGGAGCTGTTTTTT
>NA|NA|TRBJ1-2|TRBV20-1
CSARVTGSYGYTF
TGCAGTGCTAGGGTTACAGGGTCATATGGCTACACCTTC
>many|NA|TRBJ1-2|TRBV28
CASSLLGNYGYTF
TGTGCCAGCAGTTTATTAGGGAACTATGGCTACACCTTC
>NA|NA|TRBJ2-3|TRBV19
CASSIEAGLDTQYF
TGTGCCAGTAGTATAGAGGCGGGGCTAGATACGCAGTATTTT
>many|NA|TRBJ2-1|TRBV20-1
CSLQGPSSSYNEQFF
TGCAGTCTACAGGGTCCCTCGAGCTCCTACAATGAGCAGTTCTTC
>few|TRBD1|TRBJ1-4|TRBV29-1
CSVEAGGNEKLFF
TGCAGCGTTGAGGCAGGGGGAAATGAAAAACTGTTTTTT
>NA|TRBD2|TRBJ2-7|TRBV7-9
CASSSEREGQYEQYF
TGTGCCAGCAGCTCCGAGCGGGAGGGCCAATACGAGCAGTACTTC
>few|TRBD2|TRBJ2-5|TRBV7-9
CASSPRTSGRQTQYF
TGTGCCAGCAGCCCCCGGACTAGCGGGAGACAGACCCAGTACTTC
>NA|NA|TRBJ1-6|TRBV20-1
CSAGGAAVNSPLHF
TGCAGTGCGGGGGGGGCCGCGGTGAATTCACCCCTCCACTTT
>many|NA|TRBJ2-1|TRBV29-1
CSVVRGYNEQFF
TGCAGCGTTGTCCGGGGATACAATGAGCAGTTCTTC
>NA|NA|TRBJ2-3|TRBV12-3/TRBV12-4
CASSLRLLTADTQYF
TGTGCCAGCAGTTTGAGATTACTAACCGCAGATACGCAGTATTTT
>NA|NA|TRBJ2-1|TRBV15
CATLMGLYNEQFF
TGTGCCACCCTCATGGGACTTTACAATGAGCAGTTCTTC
>few|NA|TRBJ2-7|TRBV20-1
CSARDLGGYEQYF
TGCAGTGCTAGAGATTTAGGAGGGTACGAGCAGTACTTC
>many|NA|TRBJ1-5|TRBV7-2
CASSLAGSNQPQHF
TGTGCCAGCAGCTTAGCCGGTAGCAATCAGCCCCAGCATTTT
>many|TRBD1|TRBJ1-1|TRBV6-2/TRBV6-3
CASSRTGPNTEAFF
TGTGCCAGCAGCCGGACAGGGCCGAACACTGAAGCTTTCTTT
>many|NA|TRBJ2-5|TRBV28
CASSPGLPGETQYF
TGTGCCAGCAGTCCGGGACTCCCGGGAGAGACCCAGTACTTC
>few|NA|TRBJ1-3|TRBV19
CAPGQGTSPGNTIYF
TGTGCCCCAGGGCAGGGTACAAGTCCTGGAAACACCATATATTTT
>NA|TRBD1|TRBJ2-2|TRBV2
CASRWDRATGELFF
TGTGCCAGTCGGTGGGACAGGGCCACCGGGGAGCTGTTTTTT
>NA|TRBD1|TRBJ1-5|TRBV5-6
CASSLSQGASQPQHF
TGTGCCAGCAGCTTGTCTCAGGGGGCTTCTCAGCCCCAGCATTTT
>many|TRBD2|TRBJ2-1|TRBV7-3
CASSSTSGSMNEQFF
TGTGCCAGCAGTTCGACTAGCGGGAGTATGAATGAGCAGTTCTTC
>many|NA|TRBJ2-3|TRBV2
CASSRDGSTDTQYF
TGTGCCAGCAGTCGGGACGGAAGCACAGATACGCAGTATTTT
>many|TRBD2|TRBJ2-1|TRBV19
CASSIPLAGGVGGQFF
TGTGCCAGTAGTATTCCCTTAGCGGGAGGAGTGGGTGGGCAGTTCTTC
>few|TRBD2|TRBJ2-5|TRBV28
CASSRLAGEEQETQYF
TGTGCCAGCAGCCGACTAGCGGGAGAGGAACAAGAGACCCAGTACTTC
>many|NA|TRBJ1-5|TRBV6-5
CASSYEGNSNQPQHF
TGTGCCAGCAGTTACGAAGGGAATAGCAATCAGCCCCAGCATTTT
>NA|NA|TRBJ1-5|TRBV5-1
CASSLEAGYNQPQHF
TGCGCCAGCAGCTTGGAGGCGGGTTACAATCAGCCCCAGCATTTT
>few|NA|TRBJ2-7|TRBV20-1
CSARDHRTGEQYF
TGCAGTGCTAGAGATCACCGCACGGGCGAGCAGTACTTC
>many|NA|TRBJ2-5|TRBV6-5
CASSYGAGGETQYF
TGTGCCAGCAGTTACGGGGCAGGTGGGGAGACCCAGTACTTC
>few|NA|TRBJ1-2|TRBV4-1
CASSQAGEGNYGYTF
TGTGCCAGCAGCCAAGCGGGGGAGGGAAATTATGGCTACACCTTC
>few|NA|TRBJ2-2|TRBV6-1
CASTLVAANTGELFF
TGTGCCAGCACCCTCGTAGCGGCGAACACCGGGGAGCTGTTTTTT
>many|TRBD1|TRBJ2-1|TRBV28
CASSPDRATYNEQFF
TGTGCCAGCAGTCCTGACAGGGCTACCTACAATGAGCAGTTCTTC
>few|TRBD2|TRBJ2-5|TRBV20-1
CSARDPKGLAMETQYF
TGCAGTGCTAGAGATCCTAAGGGACTAGCGATGGAGACCCAGTACTTC
>NA|NA|TRBJ2-7|TRBV27
CASQTSTSSEQYF
TGTGCCAGCCAAACCAGTACGTCTAGCGAGCAGTACTTC
>NA|NA|TRBJ1-6|TRBV6-1
CASRTVGGSNSPFHF
TGTGCCAGCAGGACGGTGGGGGGTAGCAATTCACCCTTCCACTTT
>many|NA|TRBJ2-1|TRBV7-3
CASSLTGGPNEQFF
TGTGCCAGCAGCTTAACGGGAGGACCCAATGAGCAGTTCTTC
>many|TRBD1|TRBJ2-1|TRBV12-3/TRBV12-4
CASRGTGGSLNEQFF
TGTGCCAGCAGGGGGACAGGGGGCTCACTCAATGAGCAGTTCTTC
>many|TRBD2|TRBJ2-7|TRBV30
CAWSAGGASYEQYF
TGTGCCTGGAGTGCGGGGGGTGCCTCCTACGAGCAGTACTTC
>many|TRBD2|TRBJ2-4|TRBV12-3/TRBV12-4
CASSFQREVKNIQYF
TGTGCCAGCAGTTTCCAGCGGGAGGTCAAAAACATTCAGTACTTC
>many|NA|TRBJ2-5|TRBV6-5
CASSYSYPGLGQETQYF
TGTGCCAGCAGTTACTCCTATCCCGGATTGGGGCAAGAGACCCAGTACTTC
>few|NA|TRBJ2-7|TRBV3-1
CASSQGFYEQYF
TGTGCCAGCAGCCAGGGATTCTACGAGCAGTACTTC
>many|NA|TRBJ2-6|TRBV7-2
CASSFPSRRVPPVGSGANVLTF
TGTGCCAGCAGCTTCCCATCCCGCAGGGTACCACCCGTTGGGTCTGGGGCCAACGTCCTGACTTTC
>NA|NA|TRBJ1-6|TRBV3-1
CASSQNRGESPLHF
TGTGCCAGCAGCCAAAATCGGGGGGAATCACCCCTCCACTTT
>many|TRBD1|TRBJ1-2|TRBV13
CASSSRGTGGYTF
TGTGCCAGCAGCTCCAGGGGGACGGGCGGCTACACCTTC
>NA|NA|TRBJ1-2|TRBV20-1
CGAEDAVANYGYTF
TGCGGTGCCGAGGATGCGGTAGCTAACTATGGCTACACCTTC
>many|NA|TRBJ1-6|TRBV3-1
CASSQGQSPLHF
TGTGCCAGCAGCCAAGGGCAGTCACCCCTCCACTTT
>many|TRBD1|TRBJ2-7|TRBV2
CASSGQGDDDEQYF
TGTGCCAGCAGTGGACAGGGTGATGACGACGAGCAGTACTTC
>many|TRBD1|TRBJ2-3|TRBV14
CASSALPGQGKDTQYF
TGTGCCAGCAGCGCCCTCCCGGGACAGGGAAAAGATACGCAGTATTTT
>NA|NA|TRBJ2-2|TRBV5-1
CASSFRGVDTGELFF
TGCGCCAGCAGCTTTCGAGGGGTGGACACCGGGGAGCTGTTTTTT
>many|NA|TRBJ2-1|TRBV5-1
CASTTGNYNEQFF
TGCGCCAGCACAACAGGGAACTACAATGAGCAGTTCTTC
>many|TRBD1|TRBJ2-7|TRBV6-1
CASNPPDRVYEQYF
TGTGCCAGCAACCCCCCGGACAGGGTCTACGAGCAGTACTTC
>many|NA|TRBJ2-5|TRBV12-3/TRBV12-4
CASSFVSQETQYF
TGTGCCAGCAGTTTTGTTTCCCAAGAGACCCAGTACTTC
>NA|TRBD2|TRBJ2-1|TRBV20-1
CSARPRLAVYNEQFF
TGCAGTGCTAGACCCCGACTAGCGGTCTACAATGAGCAGTTCTTC
>many|NA|TRBJ2-5|TRBV7-7
CASSLGASGRGGETQYF
TGTGCTAGCAGCTTAGGGGCTAGCGGCAGAGGGGGAGAGACCCAGTACTTC
>once|NA|TRBJ1-4|TRBV19
CDSSIRGGMGEKLFF
TGTGACAGTAGTATTCGCGGGGGGATGGGTGAAAAACTGTTTTTT
>NA|NA|TRBJ1-2|TRBV20-1
CSARDLRTSYGYTF
TGCAGTGCTAGAGACCTCCGGACTTCCTATGGCTACACCTTC